The clone carrying this T cell receptor beta chain was found many times. The antigen remains unidentified. Genomic DNA templated the TCR beta VDJ and CDR3 profiling. One entry per CDR3 protein, called by TCRdb with MiXCR from the reads. In the table there are 68,000 or so distinct CDR3 sequences, under 65% of which are singletons. These data come from a study of CD8+CD57+ T cells in acquired aplastic anemia. The trim removed 2 bases at V and 0 bases at J, leaving 6 bases unmatched. The CDR3 totals 16 residues. Looked up from germline, CDR1 is SGHRS and CDR2 is YFSETQ. General observations from the study: A set of approximately 29 CD8+ CDR3 sequences was shared between patients and controls, and these sequences appeared highly expressed in patients.

The material sequenced was sorted CD4+, CD8+, or CD8+CD57+ T cells (not recorded which) from PBMCs. The source is a human donor in good health, serving as a control. The chain employs TRBV5-1 and TRBJ1-1, with 8 bases fitting TRBD1. CDR3 bases: TGCGCCAGCAGCTTCGGACAGGGCTATTTGAACACTGAAGCTTTCTTT. Translating it yields CASSFGQGYLNTEAFF. The full variable domain, in which reference TRBV5-1 and TRBJ1-1 provide the parts outside the CDR3, is KAGVTQTPRYLIKTRGQQVTLSCSPISGHRSVSWYQQTPGQGLQFLFEYFSETQRNKGNFPGRFSGRQFSNSRSEMNVSTLELGDSALYLCASSFGQGYLNTEAFFGQGTRLTVV.